What follows are 13 T cell receptor beta chains derived from one specimen sequenced in a study of cytomegalovirus exposure and HLA in healthy donors. The study ran its PCR with 60 Vbeta and 13 Jbeta primers. TCRdb keeps only in-frame clones here, not all; method: immunoSEQ multiplex PCR. The profile covers about 160,000 clones, with approximately 76% appearing a single time and over 2% taken by the ten largest. Sequencing was done on a sample of PBMCs. These receptors were taken from a female donor in good health and CMV-seronegative.

This clone was seen a handful of times. This rearrangement joins TRBV5-1 to TRBJ1-6, with D perhaps TRBD1 (5 bases). Germline V gene data show CDR1 as SGHRS and CDR2 as YFSETQ. The CDR3 loop spans 15 amino acids. Trimming took 0 bases from V and 9 from J, leaving 13 bases between them. The CDR3 nucleotides read TGCGCCAGCAGCTTGGACGGAGGGGCTAGTTCACCCCTCCACTTT. Translating gives CASSLDGGASSPLHF.

This clone was seen only once. The V call is TRBV10-3, the J call TRBJ1-5; 11 bases line up with TRBD1. With V trimmed by 0 bases and J by 2 bases, 9 bases remained unmatched. CDR3 length equals 19 residues. Germline CDR1 reads ENHRY; CDR2 reads SYGVKD. CDR3 bases: TGTGCCATCAGTGAGTCGATCGGGACAGGGGGAGGCGGCAATCAGCCCCAGCATTTT. Protein product: CAISESIGTGGGGNQPQHF.

The V gene is TRBV27, the J gene TRBJ2-7; the D gene is possibly TRBD2 (6 bases). The CDR3 consists of 14 residues. The germline V and J ends were trimmed by 2 bases and 6 bases, with 14 bases remaining between them. The germline gives CDR1 MNHEY, CDR2 SMNVEV (reference sequence). The CDR3 region is CASSLNWSSGEQYF. Here the CDR3 DNA reads TGTGCCAGCAGTTTAAATTGGAGTAGCGGCGAGCAGTACTTC.

This clone was seen a single time. The V and J genes are TRBV5-1 and TRBJ2-6; maybe TRBD1 (6 bases). CDR1 SGHRS and CDR2 YFSETQ come from the germline V gene. Trimming took off 7 bases at V and 4 bases at J, with 12 bases between the two ends. The CDR3 is 14 residues long. The CDR3, as DNA: TGCGCCAGCCGCGACAGGTCAGGGGCCAACGTCCTGACTTTC. This encodes CASRDRSGANVLTF.

Details on this clone: The sample has other DNA sequences that encode this CDR3 too. This chain links TRBV4-1 with TRBJ1-6, with 7 bases identical to TRBD1. Germline loops: CDR1 MGHRA, CDR2 YSYEKL. The V gene end was trimmed by 0 bases and the J gene end by 13 bases; junction bases not matched to a gene: 9. This CDR3 comprises 15 residues. The CDR3 sequence is CASSQDKGGMSPLHF. The CDR3 DNA is TGCGCCAGCAGCCAAGATAAAGGGGGCATGTCGCCCCTCCACTTT.

The chain carries TRBV9 and TRBJ1-3; TRBD1 agrees at 7 bases. Germline V gives CDR1 SGDLS, CDR2 YYNGEE. This CDR3 has 15 amino acids. The J segment lost 4 bases and the V segment lost 4 bases, leaving 8 bases of the junction unmatched. The CDR3 protein is CASSPEGGAGNTIYF. The CDR3 coding sequence is TGTGCCAGCAGCCCAGAAGGGGGCGCGGGAAACACCATATATTTT.

Of note for this clone: Other nucleotide sequences in the sample specify the same CDR3. V is TRBV5-1 and J is TRBJ2-5; no firm D call. The CDR3 is 14 residues long. V lost 0 bases, J lost 0 bases, and 6 bases lay in between. Germline loops: CDR1 SGHRS, CDR2 YFSETQ. CDR3 nucleotides: TGCGCCAGCAGCTTGGTAACAGACCAAGAGACCCAGTACTTC. Its protein is CASSLVTDQETQYF.

The chain couples TRBV7-2 to TRBJ2-3; the match to TRBD2 covers 8 bases. Per the germline V gene, CDR1 is SGHTA and CDR2 is FQGNSA. CDR3 length: 17 amino acids. V shed 2 bases, J shed 6 bases, and the junction held 13 bases outside the gene matches. The CDR3 spells CASSLRSRASGSDTQYF. Written as DNA, the CDR3 is TGTGCCAGCAGCTTAAGAAGTCGCGCTAGCGGGTCGGATACGCAGTATTTT.

There are a few counts of this clone. The chain combines TRBV11-2 with TRBJ1-3; a weak D match, TRBD1 (6 bases). The CDR3 runs to 15 residues. CDR1 is SGHAT, CDR2 FQNNGV, per germline. The V end lost 0 bases, the J end lost 3 bases, and 9 bases lay between the germline ends. In nucleotides, the CDR3 is TGTGCCAGCAGCTTAGAGGGGGCTGTTGGAAACACCATATATTTT. This translates into CASSLEGAVGNTIYF.

This clone was counted only a few times. The chain employs TRBV5-6 and TRBJ1-1; no clear D gene. The CDR3 is 13 amino acids. V was trimmed by 4 bases and J by 1 base, leaving 8 bases between them. Germline V gene sequence: CDR1 SGHDT, CDR2 YYEEEE. CDR3 coding DNA: TGTGCCAGCAGCGATAGTAAGAACACTGAAGCTTTCTTT. It translates to CASSDSKNTEAFF.

This rearrangement joins TRBV10-2 to TRBJ2-7; 10 bases line up with TRBD1. The CDR3 consists of 16 residues. V was clipped by 5 bases and J by 6 bases; unmatched bases: 13. Germline CDR1 is WSHSY and CDR2 is SAAADI. The CDR3 spells CASSMGPGQGYGEQYF. CDR3 bases: TGCGCCAGCAGTATGGGACCGGGACAGGGGTACGGCGAGCAGTACTTC.

The rearrangement links TRBV7-9 to TRBJ1-5; no reliable D call. Germline lookup yields CDR1 SEHNR and CDR2 FQNEAQ (reference sequence). The CDR3 runs to 15 residues. Trimming pared 1 base from V and 3 bases from J, leaving 10 bases between. The CDR3 sequence: CASSLGGTANQPQHF. CDR3 coding DNA: TGTGCCAGCAGCTTAGGAGGAACCGCCAATCAGCCCCAGCATTTT.

This rearrangement joins TRBV15 to TRBJ1-3; 7 nucleotides line up with TRBD1. Trimming took 1 base from V and 4 from J; bases not matched to a gene: 4. Germline V gives CDR1 LNHNV, CDR2 YYDKDF (reference sequence). The CDR3 is made up of 15 amino acids. CDR3 region: CATSRGGTEGNTIYF. In DNA, the CDR3 is TGTGCCACCAGCAGAGGAGGGACAGAAGGAAACACCATATATTTT.